This paragraph reports one TCR beta chain. The antigen remains undetermined. A clone one base away is much larger, so this may be a read error. The data derive from a study of T-cell reconstitution after alpha-beta-depleted transplantation in children. This CDR3 is 14 amino acids long. Study-wide points: The origin of alpha-beta T cells about two months after transplant was reportedly several hundred expanded graft clones. At day 60, the high TCRbeta diversity found in some patients originated from recipient T cells and thymic progenitors that had survived. T-cell numbers and diversity one year post-transplant derived largely from freshly generated T cells.

Unique molecular identifiers featured in how the TCRbeta library was prepared. TCRdb reprocessed the PCR reads via MiXCR and lists one record per CDR3 protein. Here the sample spans 200,000 to 250,000 distinct CDR3 sequences, about 6.6% being singletons. J is TRBJ2-7 and V is TRBV21-1; the table's D gene call, TRBD1, was not cross checked with the DNA. TRBV21-1 represents a pseudogene. The TCR sequence derives from a boy aged 2 to 10 with acute lymphoblastic leukemia, due to receive a stem cell transplant. Sequences were derived from PBMCs, sampled before TCRalphabeta/CD19-depleted stem cell transplant. CDR3 sequence reads: CASSKAEGQGAGYF. For the CDR3, the DNA is TGTGCCAGCAGCAAAGCGGAAGGACAGGGGGCTGGGTACTTC.